The 29 T cell receptor beta chains below were found in one sample sequenced in a study of PD-L1 blockade in urothelial cancer. Repertoires were generated with immunoSEQ multiplex PCR, while TCRdb's copy carries only in-frame clones and drops some. Of roughly 51,000 clones listed, around 74% are singletons. Indicated time point: pretreatment peripheral blood. This sample comprised PBMCs, obtained around atezolizumab (anti-PD-L1) treatment. Source of these receptors: a man in his 70s with urothelial cancer.

J is TRBJ1-3 and V is TRBV30; D ambiguous. Trimming removed 1 base from V and 7 bases from J, with 11 bases in between. The CDR3 length is 13 residues. Germline-derived CDR1 and CDR2 are GTSNPN and SVGIG (reference sequence). For the CDR3, the DNA is TGTGCCTGGAGTGGCGACCGCGGGAACACCATATATTTT. It is translated as CAWSGDRGNTIYF. The full variable domain, in which reference TRBV30 and TRBJ1-3 provide the parts outside the CDR3, is SQTIHQWPATLVQPVGSPLSLECTVEGTSNPNLYWYRQAAGRGLQLLFYSVGIGQISSEVPQNLSASRPQDRQFILSSKKLLLSDSGFYLCAWSGDRGNTIYFGEGSWLTVV.

V and J are TRBV6-4 and TRBJ2-2, with D unresolved. The V gene lost 7 bases and the J gene lost 1 base, with 10 bases spanning the gap. In germline, CDR1 is MRHNA, CDR2 SNTAGT. The CDR3 has 14 residues. This CDR3 is CASIMGWNTGELFF. CDR3 in DNA: TGTGCCAGCATCATGGGCTGGAACACCGGGGAGCTGTTTTTT.

The chain couples TRBV10-1 to TRBJ2-2; 10 nucleotides agree with TRBD2. The CDR3 has 13 residues. Losses at the gene ends were 10 bases for V and 3 bases for J; bases not matched to a gene: 2. Per germline, CDR1 WNHNN and CDR2 SYGVQD (reference sequence). CDR3 in DNA: TGCGCCACCGGGACTAGCGACACCGGGGAGCTGTTTTTT. It codes for CATGTSDTGELFF.

The sample holds one count of this clone. CDR3 nucleotides: TGTGCCAGCAGCTTATTACACATGAATAGCAATCAGCCCCAGCATTTT. As protein: CASSLLHMNSNQPQHF. This chain connects TRBV21-1 to TRBJ1-5; the DNA was not used to check the table's D call, TRBD1. TRBV21-1 is recorded as a pseudogene. There are 16 residues in the CDR3.

This clone was found a few times. This chain joins TRBV5-4 and TRBJ1-1; maybe TRBD1 (5 bases). Trimming cost V 1 base and J 5 bases, with 24 bases left between them. CDR3 length equals 18 residues. Germline assignment: CDR1 SGHNT and CDR2 YYREEE (reference sequence). CDR3 coding DNA: TGTGCCAGCAGCTTGTACATTGGACTTACCCAGGGAGGGACTGAAGCTTTCTTT. The encoded protein is CASSLYIGLTQGGTEAFF.

The CDR3 protein is CASSLRRGGEQYF. Written as DNA, the CDR3 is TGTGCCAGCAGCTTGAGACGGGGTGGCGAGCAGTACTTC. The genes are TRBV5-4 and TRBJ2-7; possible D gene TRBD2, 5 bases. CDR1 is SGHNT, CDR2 YYREEE, per germline (reference sequence). This CDR3 is built from 13 residues. The germline V and J ends were trimmed by 1 base and 6 bases, with 11 bases remaining between them.

J is TRBJ2-3 and V is TRBV5-1; 7 bases map to TRBD2. Germline-derived CDR1 and CDR2 are SGHRS and YFSETQ. The V gene end was trimmed by 0 bases and the J gene end by 3 bases; junction bases not matched to a gene: 7. This CDR3 spans 16 amino acids. CDR3 coding DNA: TGCGCCAGCAGCTTGGGTGCGAGCGGGATTACAGATACGCAGTATTTT. Protein product: CASSLGASGITDTQYF.

This sequence joins TRBV6-1 and TRBJ2-7; D remains unclear. This CDR3 is 11 amino acids long. V lost 4 bases and J lost 3, with 4 bases in between. Germline CDR1 is MNHNS and CDR2 is SASEGT. The chain's CDR3 is CASSVHYEQYF. In DNA form, the CDR3 reads TGTGCCAGCAGTGTTCACTACGAGCAGTACTTC.

The rearrangement links TRBV6-5 to TRBJ1-2; no definite D call. The germline V and J ends were trimmed by 0 bases and 8 bases, with 13 bases remaining between them. Germline CDR1 and CDR2: MNHEY and SVGAGI. The CDR3 loop spans 14 amino acids. The CDR3, as DNA: TGTGCCAGCAGTTACTCCGGGGTTAAGGTCGGCTACACCTTC. This codes for CASSYSGVKVGYTF.

CDR3 nucleotides: TGTGCCTGTTCTAGCGGGAGGGCCGGCACAGATACGCAGTATTTT. Residues: CACSSGRAGTDTQYF. This chain joins TRBV6-1 and TRBJ2-3; the match to TRBD2 covers 12 bases. CDR1 and CDR2 from the germline V gene are MNHNS and SASEGT. V trimming: 11 bases; J trimming: 1 base; junction bases outside the gene matches: 7. The CDR3 length is 15 residues.

In its sample, this clone was seen many times. The CDR3 protein is CAISVTDRGTEAFF. The CDR3 coding sequence is TGTGCCATCAGTGTTACGGACAGGGGCACTGAAGCTTTCTTT. The chain joins TRBV10-3 to TRBJ1-1; the match to TRBD1 covers 9 bases. Germline assignment: CDR1 ENHRY and CDR2 SYGVKD. V lost 4 bases to trimming and J lost 4 bases; unmatched junction nucleotides: 4. The CDR3 extends over 14 amino acids.

The CDR3 protein is CASSSRVGTANTGELFF. CDR3 bases: TGTGCCAGTAGTAGCAGAGTCGGGACAGCTAACACCGGGGAGCTGTTTTTT. This sequence joins TRBV19 and TRBJ2-2; 7 nucleotides align to TRBD1. The V and J ends lost 4 bases and 2 bases, in that order; junction bases with no gene match: 10. Germline V gene data show CDR1 as LNHDA and CDR2 as SQIVND (reference sequence). The CDR3 is made up of 17 amino acids. Together with reference TRBV19 and TRBJ2-2, the CDR3 gives the full variable domain: DGGITQSPKYLFRKEGQNVTLSCEQNLNHDAMYWYRQDPGQGLRLIYYSQIVNDFQKGDIAEGYSVSREKKESFPLTVTSAQKNPTAFYLCASSSRVGTANTGELFFGEGSRLTVL.

The chain uses TRBV28 and TRBJ1-5, with D possibly TRBD1 on 5 matching bases. Germline CDR1 is MDHEN and CDR2 is SYDVKM. V was cut by 6 bases and J by 4 bases, with 13 bases left in between. The CDR3 contains 14 residues. The CDR3 DNA sequence: TGTGCCAGCAGGACCACAGGTGAGAATCAGCCCCAGCATTTT. It encodes CASRTTGENQPQHF. Supplemented by reference TRBV28 and TRBJ1-5, the full variable domain reads DVKVTQSSRYLVKRTGEKVFLECVQDMDHENMFWYRQDPGLGLRLIYFSYDVKMKEKGDIPEGYSVSREKKERFSLILESASTNQTSMYLCASRTTGENQPQHFGDGTRLSIL.

This clone has just one count. The chain employs TRBV11-2 and TRBJ2-5; D perhaps matches TRBD1 (6 bases). The V end lost 6 bases, the J end lost 2 bases, and 10 bases lay between the germline ends. The CDR3 totals 13 residues. Germline CDR1 and CDR2: SGHAT and FQNNGV. DNA of the CDR3: TGTGCCAGCAGGGTACAGGGTCAAGAGACCCAGTACTTC. Its protein is CASRVQGQETQYF.

The chain combines TRBV11-2 with TRBJ2-1; tentatively, D is TRBD2 (6 bases). Trimming took 1 base from V and 10 from J, leaving 11 bases between them. The CDR3 consists of 13 residues. Germline-derived CDR1 and CDR2 are SGHAT and FQNNGV. CDR3 sequence (DNA): TGTGCCAGCAGCTTAGTGAGGGCGGGGGAGCAGTTCTTC. Translation gives CASSLVRAGEQFF. Using reference TRBV11-2 and TRBJ2-1 for the parts outside the CDR3, the full variable domain is EAGVAQSPRYKIIEKRQSVAFWCNPISGHATLYWYQQILGQGPKLLIQFQNNGVVDDSQLPKDRFSAERLKGVDSTLKIQPAKLEDSAVYLCASSLVRAGEQFFGPGTRLTVL.

The CDR3: CASRLTSVGGDTQYF. In DNA form, the CDR3 reads TGTGCCAGCAGGTTAACTAGCGTCGGGGGGGATACGCAGTATTTT. This chain uses TRBV6-5 with TRBJ2-3, with 7 bases lining up with TRBD2. This CDR3 has 15 residues. V lost 6 bases, J lost 6 bases, and 12 bases stayed unmatched. CDR1 is MNHEY, CDR2 SVGAGI, per germline.

This clone was observed a few times. Written as DNA, the CDR3 is TGTGCCAGTAGTACACAGGGGGGCAATCAGCCCCAGCATTTT. Translation gives CASSTQGGNQPQHF. The rearrangement joins TRBV19 to TRBJ1-5, with 8 bases matching TRBD1. This CDR3 spans 14 amino acids. Germline CDR1 reads LNHDA; CDR2 reads SQIVND (reference sequence). V was pared by 4 bases and J by 2 bases, with 1 base of the junction left unmatched.

The chain uses TRBV10-1 and TRBJ2-6, with 10 bases identical to TRBD2. The CDR3 spans 20 residues. V was clipped by 8 bases and J by 4 bases; unmatched bases: 20. Per the germline V gene, CDR1 is WNHNN and CDR2 is SYGVQD (reference sequence). CDR3 DNA sequence: TGCGCCAGCGAATCATTAGCGGGAGGTTCGCTTCCGGGGGGGGCCAACGTCCTGACTTTC. This sequence encodes CASESLAGGSLPGGANVLTF.

The V call is TRBV4-1, the J call TRBJ1-2; a possible D gene is TRBD1 (5 bases). Germline V gene data show CDR1 as MGHRA and CDR2 as YSYEKL. This CDR3 has 18 amino acids. The ends were cut back, 1 base at V and 2 bases at J, with 20 bases in the middle. DNA for the CDR3: TGCGCCAGCAGCCAAGTGGGGGTGGGAGGGTTGGGCAACTATGGCTACACCTTC. It specifies CASSQVGVGGLGNYGYTF.

The chain joins TRBV2 to TRBJ2-3; weak D call: TRBD1 (5 bases). Germline V CDR1 and CDR2: SNHLY, FYNNEI. Deletions cut 7 bases from V and 0 bases from J, with 14 bases between. The CDR3 runs 15 residues. The CDR3 region is CASKTDSSSTDTQYF. CDR3 nucleotide sequence: TGTGCCAGCAAGACAGATTCTTCTAGCACAGATACGCAGTATTTT. Complete variable domain (other parts from reference TRBV2 and TRBJ2-3): EPEVTQTPSHQVTQMGQEVILRCVPISNHLYFYWYRQILGQKVEFLVSFYNNEISEKSEIFDDQFSVERPDGSNFTLKIRSTKLEDSAMYFCASKTDSSSTDTQYFGPGTRLTVL.

In its sample, this clone was seen once. The gene calls are TRBV30 and TRBJ1-1, with 7 positions matching TRBD1. The CDR3 is 14 residues long. J gave up 2 bases and V 4 bases, and 7 bases lay outside the gene matches. Germline CDR1 reads GTSNPN; CDR2 reads SVGIG (reference sequence). Written as DNA, the CDR3 is TGTGCCTGGACTAAGGGGGACAGAAACACTGAAGCTTTCTTT. This encodes CAWTKGDRNTEAFF.

This chain connects TRBV6-1 to TRBJ2-1; the match to TRBD2 covers 7 bases. The CDR3 covers 16 residues. Germline V gene data show CDR1 as MNHNS and CDR2 as SASEGT. J gave up 8 bases and V 3 bases, and 13 bases lay outside the gene matches. The DNA of the CDR3 is TGTGCCAGCAGTGAGGGCTGGGGCGGGAGAGGCGATGAGCAGTTCTTC. Its translation: CASSEGWGGRGDEQFF.

The chain couples TRBV28 to TRBJ1-5; D not resolved. This CDR3 contains 15 residues. Trimming removed 2 bases from V and 0 bases from J, with 8 bases in between. CDR1 and CDR2 (germline): MDHEN, SYDVKM. CDR3 sequence (DNA): TGTGCCAGCAGTTTACCGGGGTATAGCAATCAGCCCCAGCATTTT. Protein: CASSLPGYSNQPQHF.

This clone has more than one count but fewer than ten. V usage is TRBV6-4 and J usage is TRBJ1-1; D unclear. The germline CDR1 and CDR2 sequences are MRHNA and SNTAGT. The CDR3 has 14 amino acids. Between the trimmed V and J ends, which lost 8 bases and 0 bases, there was a span of 13 bases. Here the CDR3 DNA reads TGTGCCAGCCGTACAGAGAGTATGAACACTGAAGCTTTCTTT. Its protein product is CASRTESMNTEAFF.

The rearrangement links TRBV7-3 to TRBJ1-1, with 9 bases lining up with TRBD1. CDR1 is SGHTA and CDR2 is FQGTGA in the germline V gene. The CDR3 runs 16 residues. The V and J ends lost 4 bases and 4 bases, in that order; junction bases with no gene match: 10. The CDR3 DNA sequence: TGTGCCAGCAGCTCTAAACAGGGGGCTAGGCTCACTGAAGCTTTCTTT. Translated: CASSSKQGARLTEAFF.

The rearrangement uses TRBV19 and TRBJ2-7; TRBD1 might be the D (6 bases). Trimming removed 4 bases from V and 7 bases from J, with 11 bases in between. The CDR3 extends over 12 amino acids. CDR1 LNHDA and CDR2 SQIVND come from the germline V gene (reference sequence). CDR3 coding DNA: TGTGCCAGTAGTACTTCAGGGGATGAGCAGTACTTC. Translating it yields CASSTSGDEQYF.

Only one count was recorded for this clone. The gene calls are TRBV27 and TRBJ2-1, with TRBD2 matching over 7 bases. This CDR3 is 13 amino acids long. Trimming at V came to 6 bases and at J to 7 bases, leaving 6 bases not matched to a gene. Germline V CDR1 and CDR2: MNHEY, SMNVEV (reference sequence). CDR3 loop: CASRVGGTNEQFF. The CDR3 DNA follows: TGTGCCAGCAGAGTCGGGGGGACGAATGAGCAGTTCTTC.

This chain links TRBV5-8 with TRBJ2-4; tentatively, D is TRBD1 (6 bases). CDR1 and CDR2 (germline): SGHTS, YDEGEE. The length of the CDR3 is 16 residues. Trimming took off 2 bases at V and 0 bases at J, with 12 bases between the two ends. CDR3 in amino acids: CASSLRQALAKNIQYF. The CDR3 DNA is TGTGCCAGCAGCTTAAGACAGGCCCTAGCCAAAAACATTCAGTACTTC.

To note about this clone: The same CDR3 arises from other DNA sequences in this sample as well. The chain links TRBV19 to TRBJ2-2, with TRBD2 matching 10 bases. There are 14 residues in the CDR3. J lost 5 bases, V lost 8 bases, and 5 bases had no gene match. Per the germline V gene, CDR1 is LNHDA and CDR2 is SQIVND (reference sequence). CDR3 sequence: CASEREGRTGELFF. The CDR3 DNA follows: TGTGCCAGTGAGCGGGAGGGCCGAACCGGGGAGCTGTTTTTT.